This TCR beta chain emerged from a study of technical replicates of blood from a few donors. This table comes from immunoSEQ multiplex PCR, and its TCRdb copy is limited to in-frame clones, with some not included. The sample includes about 59,000 clones, about 86% of them seen just once. The V end was cut by 6 bases, the J end by 9 bases, with 26 bases between. The CDR3 covers 15 residues. Germline loops: CDR1 SQVTM, CDR2 ANQGSEA. This rearrangement joins TRBV29-1 to TRBJ1-1, with D perhaps matching TRBD1 (6 bases). This receptor was obtained from a human donor in good health. Some clones in this sample may be carry-over from other donors' samples. Sequenced material: PBMCs. CDR3 in DNA: TGCAGCGTACAGACATTAGCCAGGGGAAGCGCGCAAGCTTTCTTT. This codes for CSVQTLARGSAQAFF.